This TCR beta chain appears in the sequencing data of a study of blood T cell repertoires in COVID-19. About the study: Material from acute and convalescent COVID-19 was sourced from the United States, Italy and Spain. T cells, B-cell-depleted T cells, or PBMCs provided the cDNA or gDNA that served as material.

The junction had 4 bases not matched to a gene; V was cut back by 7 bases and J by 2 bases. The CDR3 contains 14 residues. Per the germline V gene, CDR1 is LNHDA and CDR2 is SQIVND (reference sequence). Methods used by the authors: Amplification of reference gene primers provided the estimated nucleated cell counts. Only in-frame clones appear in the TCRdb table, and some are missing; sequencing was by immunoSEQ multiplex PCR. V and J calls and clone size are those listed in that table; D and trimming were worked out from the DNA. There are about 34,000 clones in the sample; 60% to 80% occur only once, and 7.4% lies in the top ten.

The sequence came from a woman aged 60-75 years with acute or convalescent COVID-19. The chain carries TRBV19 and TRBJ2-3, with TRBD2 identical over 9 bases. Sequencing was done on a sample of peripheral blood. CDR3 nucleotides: TGTGCCAGTAAACCTAGCGGGGACACAGATACGCAGTATTTT. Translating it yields CASKPSGDTDTQYF.